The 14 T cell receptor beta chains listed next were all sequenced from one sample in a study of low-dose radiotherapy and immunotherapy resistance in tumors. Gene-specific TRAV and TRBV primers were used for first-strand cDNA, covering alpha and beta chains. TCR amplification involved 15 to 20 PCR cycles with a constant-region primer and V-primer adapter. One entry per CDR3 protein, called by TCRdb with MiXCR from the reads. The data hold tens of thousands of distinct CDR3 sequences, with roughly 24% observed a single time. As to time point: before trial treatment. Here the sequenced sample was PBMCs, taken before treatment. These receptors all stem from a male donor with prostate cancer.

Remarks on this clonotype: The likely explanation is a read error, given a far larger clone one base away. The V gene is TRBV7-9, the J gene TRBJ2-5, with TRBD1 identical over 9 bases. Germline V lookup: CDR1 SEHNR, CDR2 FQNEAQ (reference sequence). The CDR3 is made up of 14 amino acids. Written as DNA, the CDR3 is TGTGCCAGCAGCTCCGGACAGGGGACGGAGACCCAGCACTTC. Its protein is CASSSGQGTETQHF.

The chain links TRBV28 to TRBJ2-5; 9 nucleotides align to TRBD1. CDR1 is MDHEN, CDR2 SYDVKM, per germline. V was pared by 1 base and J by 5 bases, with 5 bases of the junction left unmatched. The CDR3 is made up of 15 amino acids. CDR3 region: CASSLSTGGFETQYF. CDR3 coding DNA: TGTGCCAGCAGTTTATCAACAGGGGGCTTTGAGACCCAGTACTTC.

The CDR3 DNA is TGTGCCAGCAGTTTAGGGGGGGACAATCAGCCCCAGCATTTT. Translation: CASSLGGDNQPQHF. This rearrangement joins TRBV12-3 or TRBV12-4 to TRBJ1-5, with D tentatively TRBD1 (5 bases). Trimming pared 1 base from V and 3 bases from J, leaving 7 bases between. The CDR3 covers 14 residues.

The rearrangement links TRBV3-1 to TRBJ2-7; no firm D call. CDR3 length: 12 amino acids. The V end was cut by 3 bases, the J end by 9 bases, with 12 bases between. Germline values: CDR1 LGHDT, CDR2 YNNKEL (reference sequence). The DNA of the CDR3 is TGTGCCAGCAGCCAGAAAACTAAGGGGCAGTACTTC. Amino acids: CASSQKTKGQYF.

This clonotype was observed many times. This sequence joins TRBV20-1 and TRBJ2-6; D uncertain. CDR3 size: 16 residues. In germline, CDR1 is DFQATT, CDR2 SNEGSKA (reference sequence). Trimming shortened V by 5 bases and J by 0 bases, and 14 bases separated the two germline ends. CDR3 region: CSAPLQAHSGANVLTF. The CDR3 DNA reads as TGCAGTGCTCCCCTGCAGGCCCACTCTGGGGCCAACGTCCTGACTTTC.

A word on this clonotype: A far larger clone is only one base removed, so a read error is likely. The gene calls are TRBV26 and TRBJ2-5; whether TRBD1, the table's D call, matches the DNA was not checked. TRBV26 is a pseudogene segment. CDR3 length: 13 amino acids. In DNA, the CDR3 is TGTGACAGCAGTTCCGGGGGCCAAGAGACCCAGTACTTC. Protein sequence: CDSSSGGQETQYF.

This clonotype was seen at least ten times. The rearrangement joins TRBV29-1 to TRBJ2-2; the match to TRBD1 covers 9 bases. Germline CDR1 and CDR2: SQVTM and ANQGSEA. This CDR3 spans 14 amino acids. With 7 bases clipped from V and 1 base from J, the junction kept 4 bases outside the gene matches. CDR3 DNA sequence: TGCAGCGCCCGGACAGGGGAGAACACCGGGGAGCTGTTTTTT. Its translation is CSARTGENTGELFF.

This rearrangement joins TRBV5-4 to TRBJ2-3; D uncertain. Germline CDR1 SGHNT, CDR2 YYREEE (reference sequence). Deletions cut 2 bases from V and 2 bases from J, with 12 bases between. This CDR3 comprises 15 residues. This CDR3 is CASSFEADLTDTQYF. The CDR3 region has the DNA TGTGCCAGCAGCTTCGAGGCGGACCTCACAGATACGCAGTATTTT.

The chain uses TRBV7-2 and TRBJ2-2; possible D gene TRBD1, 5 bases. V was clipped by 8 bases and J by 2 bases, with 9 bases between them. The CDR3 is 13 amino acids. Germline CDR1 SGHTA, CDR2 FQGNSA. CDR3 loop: CASGASNTGELFF. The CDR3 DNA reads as TGTGCCAGCGGGGCCAGTAACACCGGGGAGCTGTTTTTT.

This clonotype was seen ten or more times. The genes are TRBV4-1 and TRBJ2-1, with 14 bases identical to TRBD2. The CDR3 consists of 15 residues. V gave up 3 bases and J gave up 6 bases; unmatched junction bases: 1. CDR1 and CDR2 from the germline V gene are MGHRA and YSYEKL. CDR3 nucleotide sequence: TGCGCCAGCAGCCAGACTAGCGGGAGGGCCAATGAGCAGTTCTTC. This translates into CASSQTSGRANEQFF.

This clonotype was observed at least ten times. The CDR3 DNA reads as TGTGCCAGCGACAGGGGTCAAGGGGGCACTGAAGCTTTCTTT. As protein: CASDRGQGGTEAFF. The rearrangement uses TRBV27 and TRBJ1-1, with TRBD1 identical over 8 bases. This CDR3 has 14 amino acids. CDR1 is MNHEY, CDR2 SMNVEV, per germline (reference sequence). V lost 8 bases and J lost 4; bases outside the gene matches: 9.

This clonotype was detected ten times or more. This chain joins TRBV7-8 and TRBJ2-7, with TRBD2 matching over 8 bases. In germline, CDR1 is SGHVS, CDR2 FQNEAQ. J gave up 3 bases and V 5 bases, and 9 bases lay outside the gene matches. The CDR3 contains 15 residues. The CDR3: CASSVGGTSYYEQYF. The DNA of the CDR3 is TGTGCCAGCAGCGTCGGGGGGACTAGTTACTACGAGCAGTACTTC.

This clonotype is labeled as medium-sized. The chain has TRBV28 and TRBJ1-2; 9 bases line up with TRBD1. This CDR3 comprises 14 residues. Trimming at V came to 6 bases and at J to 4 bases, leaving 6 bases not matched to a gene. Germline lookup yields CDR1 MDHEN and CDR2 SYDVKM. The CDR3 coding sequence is TGTGCCAGCAGCTGGACAGGGGCAGCCTATGGCTACACCTTC. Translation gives CASSWTGAAYGYTF.

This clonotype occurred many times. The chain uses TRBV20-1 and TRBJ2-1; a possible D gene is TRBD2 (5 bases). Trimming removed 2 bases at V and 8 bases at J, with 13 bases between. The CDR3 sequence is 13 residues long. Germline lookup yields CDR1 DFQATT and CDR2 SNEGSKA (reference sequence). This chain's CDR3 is CSARLGSPDEQFF. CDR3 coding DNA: TGCAGTGCTAGACTAGGGAGCCCTGATGAGCAGTTCTTC.